This T cell receptor beta chain was found in a study of identical twins listed by TCRdb under 2016. Describing the broader study: TCR alpha and beta repertoires from monozygotic twins, unrelated adults of various ages and cord blood were deep-sequenced to test whether fetal clonotypes persist. To rule out contamination, the twin experiments were replicated at different times with different library preparation protocols. Paper-wide results and their limitations: Fewer insertions were carried by abundant cord blood beta clonotypes, a similar but weaker trend appeared in young adult naive repertoires, and no such trend appeared in memory repertoires. Compared with coincidental sharing between unrelated individuals, out-of-frame TCR alpha sequences shared between twins had an excess of sequences with low generation probability. In monozygotic twins, out-of-frame TCR alpha sharing was systematically underestimated by recombination models, although the models agreed with sharing between unrelated individuals. Excess twin sharing in beta out-of-frame sequences was weaker because fewer shared sequences lowered the signal-to-noise ratio. Because the same donors could not be followed over many years, conclusions were based on cross-sectional statistical analysis. Zero-insertion analyses could be partly confounded by invariant T cells such as MAIT and iNKT, although diverse VJ usage argued against such confounding for most clonotypes.

Only healthy Caucasian donors were included. The twin cohort consisted of three pairs of female monozygotic twins, all aged roughly 18 to 30 years. Positive isolation kits from Invitrogen were used to isolate CD4+ and CD8+ T cell populations. The V and J ends are trimmed by 6 bases and 4 bases, leaving 12 bases between them. Including the terminal cysteine and phenylalanine, the CDR3 comprises 13 residues. The CDR3 DNA has 39 bases and is translated from base 1. The library was generated by 5' RACE. Sequencing took place on an Illumina HiSeq 2000. A universal primer binding site was added through template switching, and the final cDNA carried a unique molecular identifier so that TCR cDNA molecules could be counted accurately. First-strand cDNA for TCR alpha and beta chains was synthesized from specific primers in the conserved constant-segment region. Each cDNA library was double barcoded, with a SMART-Mk sample barcode plus Illumina barcodes, to control for contamination. TruSeq adapter sequences, together with Illumina sample barcodes, were added in two successive PCR steps. The TCR alpha and beta cDNA libraries were sequenced on the Illumina HiSeq platform using custom primers. Per the authors' processing: Raw reads were processed with MiGEC to extract unique molecular identifiers, and MiXCR was used to determine CDR3 positions. For each individual, recombination models were inferred using an EM algorithm with the repgenHMM and IGoR tools. The tcR package in R was used for shared clonotype analysis, with sharing normalized by the product of cloneset sizes. To study raw recombination without the effects of thymic and clonal selection, out-of-frame nonproductive sequences were analyzed. Clones were called with MiXCR by TCRdb after fastp trimmed the public reads at Q25, and only in-frame beta chains were retained. Here each entry gathers all rows of one CDR3 protein and keeps the most common genes and DNA. These V and J calls are TCRdb output, not the study's own analysis. This sample gives 400,000 to 650,000 distinct CDR3 sequences in total; 22% of them show up just once. Roughly 0.91% of the sample comes from the top ten.

Turning to this clonotype: The target of this receptor is not known. Base qualities were left out, and no much larger clone turns up one base away.

These data also formed part of another study, on T cells expressing NK-cell markers. The second paper states: Three sorted T-cell subsets (CD3+CD56+NKG2C+, CD3+CD56+NKG2C- and CD3+CD56-NKG2C+) from seven to nine donors had their TCR beta-chain repertoires profiled. Among the eight sequenced donors, only one was HCMV-seronegative, while the other seven were HCMV-seropositive. To restrict sorting to alphabetaTCR-expressing T cells, an anti-gammadeltaTCR antibody was added in several experiments. In 5 to 7 donors, the dominant CD3+CD56+NKG2C+ clonotypes ranked among the top 10 CD8+ clonotypes, making up 1.0-7.0% of CD8+ T cells. Those dominant clonotypes were again the most abundant among CD3+CD56-NKG2C+ cells in a handful of donors, at about 25-65%. Whether the expanded NKG2C-expressing T cell clones were specific for HCMV antigens was left unclear. The study sequenced eight donors, all healthy volunteers chosen at random: three men and five women. To determine HCMV serostatus, a commercial ELISA kit was used to detect HCMV-specific IgG in serum. MIGEC handled demultiplexing of the reads and grouping by UMI, while MiTCR was used to assemble and quantify clonotypes. To exclude erroneous sequences, any TCR cDNA sequence not supported by at least two reads was discarded. Downstream repertoire analysis used the tcR package, and clonotypes were matched across fractions by CDR3 nucleotide sequence plus V segment. VDJmatch was used to annotate antigen specificity against VDJdb, with one amino acid substitution in CDR3 permitted.

The sequence links TRBV12-3 or TRBV12-4 to TRBJ1-2; 5 matching bases give a weak D call of TRBD1. The clonotype comes from a woman younger than 30 in good health. Specimen: CD4+ T cells sorted from blood. The CDR3 corresponds to CASSLGDLYGYTF. The nucleotides are TGTGCCAGCAGCCTCGGGGACCTCTATGGCTACACCTTC.